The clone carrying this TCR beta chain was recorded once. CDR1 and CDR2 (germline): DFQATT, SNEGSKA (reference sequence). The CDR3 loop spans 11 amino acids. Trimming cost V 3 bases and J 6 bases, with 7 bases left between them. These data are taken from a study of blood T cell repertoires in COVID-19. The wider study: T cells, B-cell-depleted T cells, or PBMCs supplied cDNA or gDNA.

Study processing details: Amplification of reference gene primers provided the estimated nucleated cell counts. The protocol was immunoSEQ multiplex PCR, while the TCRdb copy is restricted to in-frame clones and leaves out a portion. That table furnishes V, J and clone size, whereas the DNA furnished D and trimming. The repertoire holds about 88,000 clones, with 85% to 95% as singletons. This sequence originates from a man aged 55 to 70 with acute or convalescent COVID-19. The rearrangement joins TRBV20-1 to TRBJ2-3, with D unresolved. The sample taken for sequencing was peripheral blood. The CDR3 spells CSARVADTQYF. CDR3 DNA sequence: TGCAGTGCTAGGGTTGCGGATACGCAGTATTTT.